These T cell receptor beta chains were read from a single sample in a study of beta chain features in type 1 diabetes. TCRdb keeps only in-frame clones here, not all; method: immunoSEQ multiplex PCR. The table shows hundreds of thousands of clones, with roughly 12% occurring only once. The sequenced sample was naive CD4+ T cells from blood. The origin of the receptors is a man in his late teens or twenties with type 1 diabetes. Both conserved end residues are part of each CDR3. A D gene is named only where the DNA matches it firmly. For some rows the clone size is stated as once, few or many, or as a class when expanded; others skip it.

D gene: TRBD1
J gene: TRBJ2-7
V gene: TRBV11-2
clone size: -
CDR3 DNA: TGTGCCAGCAGAGAGGCAGGGGGTGAGCAGTACTTC
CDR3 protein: CASREAGGEQYF

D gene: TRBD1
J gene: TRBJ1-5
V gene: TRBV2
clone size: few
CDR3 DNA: TGTGCCAGCCGGGACAGGGGAGAGATCGGGCAGCCCCAGCATTTT
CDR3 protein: CASRDRGEIGQPQHF

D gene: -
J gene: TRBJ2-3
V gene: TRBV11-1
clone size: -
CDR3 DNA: TGTGCCAGCAGCCCTGGGGACGGCCTAGGGACTTATACGCAGTATTTT
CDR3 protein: CASSPGDGLGTYTQYF

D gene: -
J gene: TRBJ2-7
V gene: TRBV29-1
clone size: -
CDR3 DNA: TGCAGCGCCCGCTATAACTCCTACGAGCAGTACTTC
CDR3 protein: CSARYNSYEQYF

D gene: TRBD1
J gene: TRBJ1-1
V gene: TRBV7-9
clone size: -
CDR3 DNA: TGTGCCAGCAGCTTAAGACAGGGGGGTACTGAAGCTTTCTTT
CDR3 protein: CASSLRQGGTEAFF

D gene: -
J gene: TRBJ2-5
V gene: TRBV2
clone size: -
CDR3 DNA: TGTGCCAGCAGTGGGACGGGCCAAGAGACCCAGTACTTC
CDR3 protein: CASSGTGQETQYF

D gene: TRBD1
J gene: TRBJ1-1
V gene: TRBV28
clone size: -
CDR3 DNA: TGTGCCAGCAGTCTCCCGACAGGGCGGACTGAAGCTTTCTTT
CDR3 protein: CASSLPTGRTEAFF

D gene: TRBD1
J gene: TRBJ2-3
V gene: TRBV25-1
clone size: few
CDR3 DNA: TGTGCCAGCAGCCAGGGGGCAACAGATACGCAGTATTTT
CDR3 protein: CASSQGATDTQYF

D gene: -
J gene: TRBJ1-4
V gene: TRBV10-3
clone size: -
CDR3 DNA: TGTGCCATCAGCCCCCGGACAGTTTCAACTAATGAAAAACTGTTTTTT
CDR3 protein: CAISPRTVSTNEKLFF

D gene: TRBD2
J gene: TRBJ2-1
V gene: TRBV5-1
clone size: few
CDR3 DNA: TGCGCCAGCTACGCTAGCGGGGGCTACAATGAGCAGTTCTTC
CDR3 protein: CASYASGGYNEQFF

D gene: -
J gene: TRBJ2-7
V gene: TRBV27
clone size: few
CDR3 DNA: TGTGCCAGCAGTTTGGGGGCGAGCGAAATCTCCTACGAGCAGTACTTC
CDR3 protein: CASSLGASEISYEQYF

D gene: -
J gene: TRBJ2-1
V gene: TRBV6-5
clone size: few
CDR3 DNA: TGTGCCAGCAGTTACGTGGCCTCTCCCTCCTACAATGAGCAGTTCTTC
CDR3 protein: CASSYVASPSYNEQFF